One sample yielded the 17 T cell receptor beta chains listed below, sequenced in a study of CD8 T cells in ankylosing spondylitis. TCRdb independently ran MiXCR on the 5' RACE reads; one entry per CDR3 protein. The data show some 30,000 distinct CDR3 sequences, around 6.7% seen once. Sequencing input: blood, either unsorted or a sorted T cell fraction (not recorded which). The origin of the receptors is a male donor with ankylosing spondylitis or in good health (not recorded which).

This clonotype has more than one count but fewer than ten. This sequence joins TRBV29-1 and TRBJ2-1; 8 bases align to TRBD1. Germline V gives CDR1 SQVTM, CDR2 ANQGSEA. V lost 5 bases and J lost 8; bases outside the gene matches: 14. The CDR3 consists of 15 residues. CDR3 DNA sequence: TGCAGCGTTCCGACGGACAGGGCTTTTTTCCATGAGCAGTTCTTC. This translates into CSVPTDRAFFHEQFF.

At least ten counts were recorded for this clonotype. CDR3 nucleotides: TGTGCCAGCAGCTTCGGGGGTAGCGGTCAGACCCAGTACTTC. Its protein product is CASSFGGSGQTQYF. J is TRBJ2-5 and V is TRBV11-2; a weak D match, TRBD2 (6 bases). The CDR3 contains 14 residues. V gave up 3 bases and J gave up 6 bases, with 14 bases separating them. Germline CDR1 and CDR2: SGHAT and FQNNGV.

This clonotype occurred many times. The rearrangement links TRBV25-1 to TRBJ2-7; no clear D gene. Trimming took off 3 bases at V and 3 bases at J, with 3 bases between the two ends. The CDR3 is 11 amino acids. Germline values: CDR1 MGHDK, CDR2 SYGVNS. The CDR3 protein is CASSDDYEQYF. DNA for the CDR3: TGTGCCAGCAGTGATGACTACGAGCAGTACTTC.

This clonotype was found many times. The chain joins TRBV4-1 to TRBJ2-2; possibly TRBD2 for D (6 bases). CDR1 and CDR2 (germline): MGHRA, YSYEKL. The CDR3 extends over 15 amino acids. V gave up 1 base and J gave up 4 bases, with 10 bases separating them. The CDR3 DNA follows: TGCGCCAGCAGCCAAGCGGGAGATGCCACCGGGGAGCTGTTTTTT. Its protein is CASSQAGDATGELFF.

This clonotype was found many times. The chain joins TRBV7-8 to TRBJ2-3, with no clear D. The CDR3 contains 15 residues. V dropped 2 bases and J dropped 7 bases, with 16 bases sitting between them. Germline assignment: CDR1 SGHVS and CDR2 FQNEAQ. CDR3 sequence (DNA): TGTGCCAGCAGCTTAAGAGTGATTGAACCTAATACGCAGTATTTT. It codes for CASSLRVIEPNTQYF. Variable domain in full (rest from reference TRBV7-8 and TRBJ2-3): GAGVSQSPRYKVAKRGQDVALRCDPISGHVSLFWYQQALGQGPEFLTYFQNEAQLDKSGLPSDRFFAERPEGSVSTLKIQRTQQEDSAVYLCASSLRVIEPNTQYFGPGTRLTVL.

This clonotype occurred many times. V and J are TRBV27 and TRBJ2-7; D is unclear. The CDR3 runs 9 residues. Looked up from germline, CDR1 is MNHEY and CDR2 is SMNVEV (reference sequence). Trimming left V 11 bases short and J 2 bases short, with 4 bases between. CDR3 loop: CAPPYEQYF. Here the CDR3 DNA reads TGTGCCCCACCCTACGAGCAGTACTTC.

This clonotype was detected many times. This sequence joins TRBV20-1 and TRBJ2-1; the D is unclear. Germline values: CDR1 DFQATT, CDR2 SNEGSKA (reference sequence). Trimming took 6 bases from V and 8 from J, leaving 8 bases between them. CDR3 length: 10 residues. CDR3 sequence reads: CSAIWDEQFF. The CDR3, as DNA: TGCAGTGCAATATGGGATGAGCAGTTCTTC.

There are many counts of this clonotype. V is TRBV28 and J is TRBJ2-1; 7 nucleotides agree with TRBD2. Unmatched junction bases numbered 3, after V lost 1 base and J lost 6 bases. Looked up from germline, CDR1 is MDHEN and CDR2 is SYDVKM. The CDR3 has 14 amino acids. CDR3 region: CASSLSREGNEQFF. In DNA form, the CDR3 reads TGTGCCAGCAGTTTATCCAGGGAGGGCAATGAGCAGTTCTTC.

The chain is built from TRBV14 and TRBJ2-1, with 10 bases identical to TRBD2. V shed 2 bases and J 3 bases; nucleotides not matched to a gene: 7. The germline V gene encodes CDR1 SGHDN and CDR2 FVKESK. The CDR3 length is 17 residues. DNA of the CDR3: TGTGCCAGCAGCCAACTAGCGGGAGACCCAAGCTACAATGAGCAGTTCTTC. Translating it yields CASSQLAGDPSYNEQFF.

This clonotype occurred many times. This sequence joins TRBV20-1 and TRBJ2-7, with 12 nucleotides matching TRBD2. The CDR3 length is 14 residues. Per the germline V gene, CDR1 is DFQATT and CDR2 is SNEGSKA (reference sequence). The junction had 7 bases not matched to a gene; V was cut back by 3 bases and J by 7 bases. The DNA for the CDR3 is TGCAGTGCTAGGCGACTAGCGGGAGCACAAGAGCAGTACTTC. Translated: CSARRLAGAQEQYF.

The chain employs TRBV5-1 and TRBJ2-3; D is ambiguous. Germline V CDR1 and CDR2: SGHRS, YFSETQ. The CDR3 is 16 residues long. Trimming took off 4 bases at V and 1 base at J, with 16 bases between the two ends. CDR3 coding DNA: TGCGCCAGCAGCACGGGTCCTCAAGCTGGCACAGATACGCAGTATTTT. Its protein product is CASSTGPQAGTDTQYF. The full variable domain, its missing parts supplied by reference TRBV5-1 and TRBJ2-3, is KAGVTQTPRYLIKTRGQQVTLSCSPISGHRSVSWYQQTPGQGLQFLFEYFSETQRNKGNFPGRFSGRQFSNSRSEMNVSTLELGDSALYLCASSTGPQAGTDTQYFGPGTRLTVL.

This clonotype is medium-sized (0.01 to 0.1%) by share. This chain uses TRBV5-1 with TRBJ2-1, with TRBD2 matching 10 bases. The CDR3 spans 15 residues. Germline V gene lookup returns CDR1 SGHRS and CDR2 YFSETQ. After removal of 4 bases from V and 8 bases from J, the junction contained 9 bases not matched to a gene. The DNA of the CDR3 is TGCGCCAGCAGCCCCTTAGCTAGCGGGAGTGATGAGCAGTTCTTC. It encodes CASSPLASGSDEQFF. The full variable domain, its missing parts supplied by reference TRBV5-1 and TRBJ2-1, is KAGVTQTPRYLIKTRGQQVTLSCSPISGHRSVSWYQQTPGQGLQFLFEYFSETQRNKGNFPGRFSGRQFSNSRSEMNVSTLELGDSALYLCASSPLASGSDEQFFGPGTRLTVL.

This chain joins TRBV4-1 and TRBJ1-1; D gene ambiguous. Germline values: CDR1 MGHRA, CDR2 YSYEKL. The CDR3 consists of 12 residues. V dropped 5 bases and J dropped 7 bases, with 11 bases sitting between them. CDR3 amino acids: CASSTDTYEAFF. DNA for the CDR3: TGCGCCAGCAGCACAGACACATATGAAGCTTTCTTT.

This clonotype was counted at least ten times. The gene calls are TRBV12-3 or TRBV12-4 and TRBJ2-2, with D possibly TRBD2 on 5 matching bases. The germline V and J ends were trimmed by 7 bases and 1 base, with 10 bases remaining between them. The CDR3 runs 14 residues. CDR3 amino acids: CASIVGRNTGELFF. The CDR3 DNA sequence: TGTGCCAGCATCGTTGGGAGGAACACCGGGGAGCTGTTTTTT.

This clonotype was detected ten times or more. V is TRBV5-1 and J is TRBJ1-4, with 8 bases lining up with TRBD1. The germline V gene encodes CDR1 SGHRS and CDR2 YFSETQ. V dropped 0 bases and J dropped 8; count of bases not matched to a gene: 6. The CDR3 covers 15 residues. The CDR3 loop is CASSLGQGPQEKLFF. Here the CDR3 DNA reads TGCGCCAGCAGCTTGGGACAGGGGCCGCAAGAAAAACTGTTTTTT.

In this sample, this clonotype turned up many times. This chain links TRBV28 with TRBJ2-7; D is unclear. V lost 2 bases, J lost 0 bases, and 8 bases lay in between. CDR1 is MDHEN, CDR2 SYDVKM, per germline. The CDR3 is 14 residues long. CDR3 sequence (DNA): TGTGCCAGCAGTTTACCGCTTGCCTCCTACGAGCAGTACTTC. This sequence encodes CASSLPLASYEQYF.

This clonotype occurred many times. The chain uses TRBV20-1 and TRBJ2-5, with 11 bases fitting TRBD1. V lost 4 bases to trimming and J lost 5 bases; unmatched junction nucleotides: 9. Germline CDR1 and CDR2: DFQATT and SNEGSKA (reference sequence). The CDR3 has 15 amino acids. CDR3 in DNA: TGCAGTGCTACAGACGGACAGGGGGCTGGCGAGACCCAGTACTTC. Its translation is CSATDGQGAGETQYF.